Shown below are 8 T cell receptor beta chains from a single sample sequenced in a study of T cells after yellow fever vaccination. TCRdb re-analysed the 5' RACE reads in MiXCR, keeping a single row per CDR3 protein. This sample has some 500,000 distinct CDR3 sequences, with around an eighth found just once. This specimen was PBMCs, taken on the day of the yellow fever booster vaccination. Source of these receptors: a man in his thirties or forties who received the YFV17D yellow fever vaccine.

The chain is built from TRBV11-2 and TRBJ2-2; no definite D call. V was cut by 5 bases and J by 7 bases, with 17 bases left in between. Germline assignment: CDR1 SGHAT and CDR2 FQNNGV. CDR3 length equals 15 residues. The CDR3 nucleotides read TGTGCCAGCAGCCTCGCGGCGGTAGGAAACGGGGAGCTGTTTTTT. Translated, it gives CASSLAAVGNGELFF.

This clonotype has a handful of counts. Compared with germline, one end of the junction differs, possibly owing to a read error. The chain carries TRBV20-1 and TRBJ2-1, with TRBD2 matching 8 bases. CDR1 and CDR2 from the germline V gene are DFQATT and SNEGSKA (reference sequence). The CDR3 sequence is 17 residues long. The CDR3 DNA reads as TGCTGTGCTAGAGCGCCGGGACTAGGGAGAGGTAGCGATGAGCAGTTCTTC. Its protein is CCARAPGLGRGSDEQFF.

In its sample, this clonotype was seen a few times. The chain employs TRBV12-3 or TRBV12-4 and TRBJ2-3; possibly TRBD2 for D (5 bases). The V and J ends lost 1 base and 2 bases respectively, with 7 bases between them. This CDR3 region has 14 residues. The CDR3 loop reads CASSLVATTDTQYF. CDR3 nucleotides: TGTGCCAGCAGTTTAGTAGCGACCACAGATACGCAGTATTTT.

The table lists this clonotype with a few counts. The chain employs TRBV2 and TRBJ2-3; D might be TRBD2 (6 bases). The CDR3 length is 16 residues. Trimming removed 4 bases at V and 2 bases at J, with 16 bases between. The germline V gene has CDR1 SNHLY and CDR2 FYNNEI. For the CDR3, the DNA is TGTGCCAGCAGTGCTCAGTTAGCGGCGGCCACAGATACGCAGTATTTT. Translation gives CASSAQLAAATDTQYF.

This clonotype was found a few times. J is TRBJ1-1 and V is TRBV12-3 or TRBV12-4, with a weak D call TRBD1 (5 bases). The CDR3 has 14 amino acids. Trimming removed 5 bases at V and 7 bases at J, with 17 bases between. CDR3 bases: TGTGCCAGCAGTGCTCAGGGTGTGGTAGGTGAAGCTTTCTTT. Its protein is CASSAQGVVGEAFF.

This clonotype appeared a few times. The CDR3 DNA sequence: TGTGCCAGCAGCCAAGGGGTGCAGTACACCGGGGAGCTGTTTTTT. Its translation: CASSQGVQYTGELFF. The gene calls are TRBV7-9 and TRBJ2-2; perhaps TRBD1 as D (5 bases). There are 15 residues in the CDR3. The germline V and J ends were trimmed by 5 bases and 3 bases, with 13 bases remaining between them. Germline CDR1 SEHNR, CDR2 FQNEAQ (reference sequence).

This clonotype was found a few times. V gene TRBV20-1 combines with J gene TRBJ2-5, with D possibly being TRBD2 (7 bases). The germline V gene encodes CDR1 DFQATT and CDR2 SNEGSKA (reference sequence). Trimming took off 6 bases at V and 2 bases at J, with 16 bases between the two ends. This CDR3 contains 14 residues. DNA for the CDR3: TGCAGTGCCCCCATGGGGGGGCGGCAAGAGACCCAGTACTTC. This sequence encodes CSAPMGGRQETQYF.

This clonotype was counted at least ten times. J is TRBJ2-7 and V is TRBV7-2; no definite D call. Germline CDR1 and CDR2: SGHTA and FQGNSA. Trimming took off 1 base at V and 6 bases at J, with 13 bases between the two ends. The CDR3 covers 14 residues. CDR3 nucleotide sequence: TGTGCCAGCAGCTTAGAAAGGTCTGCGTCCGAGCAGTACTTC. Its protein product is CASSLERSASEQYF.